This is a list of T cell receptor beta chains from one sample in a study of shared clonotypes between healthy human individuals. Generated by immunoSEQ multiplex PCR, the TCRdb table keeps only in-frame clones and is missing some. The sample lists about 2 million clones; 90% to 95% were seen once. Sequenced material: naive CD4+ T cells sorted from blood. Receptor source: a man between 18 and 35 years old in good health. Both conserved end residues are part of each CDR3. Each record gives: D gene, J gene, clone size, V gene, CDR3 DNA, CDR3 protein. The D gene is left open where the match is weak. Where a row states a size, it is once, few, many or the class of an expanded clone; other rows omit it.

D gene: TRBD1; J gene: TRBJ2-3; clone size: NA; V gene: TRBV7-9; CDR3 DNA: TGTGCCAGCAGCCCCAGGACAGGGTCGTTAGATACGCAGTATTTT; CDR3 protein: CASSPRTGSLDTQYF
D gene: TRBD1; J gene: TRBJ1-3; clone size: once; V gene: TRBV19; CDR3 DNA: TGTGCCAGTAGGCAAGGACAGGGCGCGGGAAACACCATATATTTT; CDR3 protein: CASRQGQGAGNTIYF
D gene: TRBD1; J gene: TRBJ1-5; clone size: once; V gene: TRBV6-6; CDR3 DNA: TGTGCCAGCAGTTACGGACAGGGAAAGAAAAATCAGCCCCAGCATTTT; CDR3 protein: CASSYGQGKKNQPQHF
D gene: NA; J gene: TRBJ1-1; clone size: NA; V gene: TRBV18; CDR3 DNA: TGTGCCAGCTCACCGCTGAGTGGGGGTGGGAACACTGAAGCTTTCTTT; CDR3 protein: CASSPLSGGGNTEAFF
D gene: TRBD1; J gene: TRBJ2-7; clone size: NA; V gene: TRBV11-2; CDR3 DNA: TGTGCCAGCAGCTTGCTCGGAGACAGGGCCTACGAGCAGTACTTC; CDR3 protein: CASSLLGDRAYEQYF
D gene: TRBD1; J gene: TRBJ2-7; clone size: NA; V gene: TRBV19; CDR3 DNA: TGTGCCAGTTCGCGGACAGGGGGATTCTACGAGCAGTACTTC; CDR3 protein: CASSRTGGFYEQYF
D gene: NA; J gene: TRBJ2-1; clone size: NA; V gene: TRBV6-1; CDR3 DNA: TGTGCCAGCAGTCCCCCGCAATCGGGCAATGAGCAGTTCTTC; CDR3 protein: CASSPPQSGNEQFF
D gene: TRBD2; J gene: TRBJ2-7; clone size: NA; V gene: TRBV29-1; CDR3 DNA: TGCAGCGTTGAAGCGGGAGGATACGAGCAGTACTTC; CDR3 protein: CSVEAGGYEQYF
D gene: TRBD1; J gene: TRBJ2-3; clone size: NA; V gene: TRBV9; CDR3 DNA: TGTGCCAGCAGCGTAGGAGGATTGGGACAGCGCACAGATACGCAGTATTTT; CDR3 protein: CASSVGGLGQRTDTQYF
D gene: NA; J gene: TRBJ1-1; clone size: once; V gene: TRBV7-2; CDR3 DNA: TGTGCCAGCAGCTTAGCGATGGGAAACACTGAAGCTTTCTTT; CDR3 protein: CASSLAMGNTEAFF
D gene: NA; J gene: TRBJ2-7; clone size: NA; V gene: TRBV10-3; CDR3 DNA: TGTGCCATCAGTGAGGGTGCGACGAAGAGCTCCTACGAGCAGTACTTC; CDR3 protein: CAISEGATKSSYEQYF
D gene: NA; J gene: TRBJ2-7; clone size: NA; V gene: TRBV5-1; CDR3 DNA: TGCGCCAGCAGCTCCGCCCTTCATCGGAGCTCCTACGAGCAGTACTTC; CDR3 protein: CASSSALHRSSYEQYF
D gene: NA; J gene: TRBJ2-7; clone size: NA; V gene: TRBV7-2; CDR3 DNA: TGTGCCAGCAGCTTAATACAGGGTAGCTACGAGCAGTACTTC; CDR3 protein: CASSLIQGSYEQYF
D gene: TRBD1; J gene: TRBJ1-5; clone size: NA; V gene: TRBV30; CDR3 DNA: TGTGCCTGGAGTGGGGACAGCAGGCAGCCCCAGCATTTT; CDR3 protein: CAWSGDSRQPQHF
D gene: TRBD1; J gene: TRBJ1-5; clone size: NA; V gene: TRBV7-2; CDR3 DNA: TGTGCCAGCAGCATGGGACAGGGAGGACCCCAGCATTTT; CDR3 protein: CASSMGQGGPQHF
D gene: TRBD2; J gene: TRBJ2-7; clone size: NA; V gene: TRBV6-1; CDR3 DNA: TGTGCCAGCAGTGAACAGGGACTAGCGGGAGGTAGGAGGGACGAGCAGTACTTC; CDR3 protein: CASSEQGLAGGRRDEQYF
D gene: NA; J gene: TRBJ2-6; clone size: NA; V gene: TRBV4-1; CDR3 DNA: TGCGCCAGTACAGGGTCCCTAACTAGCTCTGGGGCCAACGTCCTGACTTTC; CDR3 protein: CASTGSLTSSGANVLTF
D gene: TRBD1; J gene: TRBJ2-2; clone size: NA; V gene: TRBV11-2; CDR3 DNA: TGTGCCAGCAGCTTAGGGCGACAGGGGGCGTACACCGGGGAGCTGTTTTTT; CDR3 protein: CASSLGRQGAYTGELFF
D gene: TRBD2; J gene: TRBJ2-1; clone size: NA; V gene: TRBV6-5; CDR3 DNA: TGTGCCAGCGATAGCGGGGATTCCAATGAGCAGTTCTTC; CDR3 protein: CASDSGDSNEQFF
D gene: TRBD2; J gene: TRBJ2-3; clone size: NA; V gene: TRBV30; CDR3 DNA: TGTGCCCGGAGCATAGCGGGGTTCACAGATACGCAGTATTTT; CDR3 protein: CARSIAGFTDTQYF
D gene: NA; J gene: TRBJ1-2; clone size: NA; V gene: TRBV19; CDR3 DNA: TGTGCCTGTAGGGGGTCGTCAGGCTCGGAGGGTGGCTACACCTTC; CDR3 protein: CACRGSSGSEGGYTF
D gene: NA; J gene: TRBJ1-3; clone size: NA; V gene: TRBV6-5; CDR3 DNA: TGTGCCAGCAGTCGCCGAGGGGACGGAAACACCATATATTTT; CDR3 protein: CASSRRGDGNTIYF
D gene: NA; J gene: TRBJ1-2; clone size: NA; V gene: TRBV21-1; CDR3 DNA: TGTGCCAGCAGCAAAATTGAGCGACATGGCTACACCTTC; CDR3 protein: CASSKIERHGYTF
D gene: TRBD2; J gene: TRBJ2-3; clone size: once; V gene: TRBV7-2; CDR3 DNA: TGTGCCAGCAGCTTAGCGCTGACTAGCGGGGGGGAAGATACGCAGTATTTT; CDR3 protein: CASSLALTSGGEDTQYF
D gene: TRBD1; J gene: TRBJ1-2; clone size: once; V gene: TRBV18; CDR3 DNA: TGTGCCAGCTCACCGCTGGACAGGGAGGTCGGCTACACCTTC; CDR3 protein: CASSPLDREVGYTF
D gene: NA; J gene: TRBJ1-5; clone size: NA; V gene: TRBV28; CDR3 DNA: TGTGCCAGCAATTCTCCGGGGCCCGGTCAGCCCCAGCATTTT; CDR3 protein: CASNSPGPGQPQHF
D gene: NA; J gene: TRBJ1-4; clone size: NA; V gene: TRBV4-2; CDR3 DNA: TGTGCCAGCAGCCAAGAATGGGGGGAAAAACTGTTTTTT; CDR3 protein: CASSQEWGEKLFF
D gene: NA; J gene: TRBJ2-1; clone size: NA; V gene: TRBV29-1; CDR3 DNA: TGCAGCGTTGAAGGGGGAGCTGAGCTCAATGAGCAGTTCTTC; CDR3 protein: CSVEGGAELNEQFF
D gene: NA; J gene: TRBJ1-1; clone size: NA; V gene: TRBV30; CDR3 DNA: TGTGCCTGGAGTAAGTTGGGTGAAGCTTTCTTT; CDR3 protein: CAWSKLGEAFF
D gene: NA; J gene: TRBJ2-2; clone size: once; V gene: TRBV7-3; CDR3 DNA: TGTGCCAGCAGCTTATCCCGCAACACCGGGGAGCTGTTTTTT; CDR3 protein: CASSLSRNTGELFF
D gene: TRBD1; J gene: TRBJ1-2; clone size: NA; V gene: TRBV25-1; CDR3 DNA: TGTGCCAGCAGTGAAAAAACAGGGGGCAATGGCTACACCTTC; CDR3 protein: CASSEKTGGNGYTF
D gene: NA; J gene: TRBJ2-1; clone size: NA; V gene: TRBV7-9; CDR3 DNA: TGTGCCAGCAGCTCGGCGGGTAGGTCCAATGAGCAGTTCTTC; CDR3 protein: CASSSAGRSNEQFF
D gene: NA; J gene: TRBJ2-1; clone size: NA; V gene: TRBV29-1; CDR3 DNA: TGCAGCGTTGAAAGCAGCTCCTACAATGAGCAGTTCTTC; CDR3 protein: CSVESSSYNEQFF
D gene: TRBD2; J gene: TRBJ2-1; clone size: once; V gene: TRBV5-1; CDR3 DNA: TGCGCCAGCAGCTTGAGCGGGGGCTCCTACAATGAGCAGTTCTTC; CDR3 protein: CASSLSGGSYNEQFF
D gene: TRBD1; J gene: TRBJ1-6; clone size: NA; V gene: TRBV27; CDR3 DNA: TGTGCCAGCAGTTCACAGGGGATGTCCTATAATTCACCCCTCCACTTT; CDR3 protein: CASSSQGMSYNSPLHF
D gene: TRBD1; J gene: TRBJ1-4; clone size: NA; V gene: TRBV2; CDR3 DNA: TGTGCCAGCATGCCCTCGACAGGGGGCGATGAAAAACTGTTTTTT; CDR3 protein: CASMPSTGGDEKLFF
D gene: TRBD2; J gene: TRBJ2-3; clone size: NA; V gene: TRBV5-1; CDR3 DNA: TGCGCCAGCAGCTTGGCTCTAGCGGGAGGGCCGGGTGATACGCAGTATTTT; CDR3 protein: CASSLALAGGPGDTQYF
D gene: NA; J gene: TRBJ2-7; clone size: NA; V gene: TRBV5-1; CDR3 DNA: TGCGCCAGCAGCTCTTACTACCCGCGGTACGAGCAGTACTTC; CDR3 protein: CASSSYYPRYEQYF
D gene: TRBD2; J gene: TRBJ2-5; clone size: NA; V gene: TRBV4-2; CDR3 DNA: TGTGCCAGCAGCCAAGATCCTAGCGGGGGAAGAGGAGAGACCCAGTACTTC; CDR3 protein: CASSQDPSGGRGETQYF
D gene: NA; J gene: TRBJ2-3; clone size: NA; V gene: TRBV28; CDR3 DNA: TGTGCCAGCAGTTTATCGGCAGGGGGGCAGGTTGGGCAGTATTTT; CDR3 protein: CASSLSAGGQVGQYF
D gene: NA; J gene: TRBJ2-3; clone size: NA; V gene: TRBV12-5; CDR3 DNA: TGTGCTAGTGGTTTGGTATCCCTGGCTAGGCCTAGCACAGATACGCAGTATTTT; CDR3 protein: CASGLVSLARPSTDTQYF
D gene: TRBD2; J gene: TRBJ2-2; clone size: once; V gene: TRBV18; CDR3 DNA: TGTGCCAGCTCATCCGCGGGAGGCCCGAACACCGGGGAGCTGTTTTTT; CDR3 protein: CASSSAGGPNTGELFF
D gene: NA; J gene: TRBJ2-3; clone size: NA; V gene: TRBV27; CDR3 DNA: TGTGCCAGCAGTTTGGGACTCTCTAGCACAGATACGCAGTATTTT; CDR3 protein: CASSLGLSSTDTQYF